Below are 25 T cell receptor beta chains sequenced from a single sample in a study of CD8 T cells in Susac syndrome. Reverse transcription of roughly 0.5 to 1 ug RNA was carried out with random hexamers. From the immunoSEQ multiplex PCR reads, TCRdb called clonotypes with MiXCR, one entry per CDR3 protein. The repertoire holds 90,000 to 150,000 distinct CDR3 sequences, with just under 95% as singletons. What was sequenced was CD4+ T cells from PBMCs. Receptor source: a human donor with multiple sclerosis.

This chain uses TRBV14 with TRBJ2-1; D ambiguous. Germline V gene data show CDR1 as SGHDN and CDR2 as FVKESK. The CDR3 has 14 amino acids. V lost 0 bases, J lost 8 bases, and 11 bases lay in between. As DNA, the CDR3 is TGTGCCAGCAGCCAAGAGGGATGGGCTTATGAGCAGTTCTTC. Translation: CASSQEGWAYEQFF.

CDR3 sequence: CASSRVDGTEAFF. CDR3 nucleotides: TGTGCCAGCAGCCGTGTAGATGGGACTGAAGCTTTCTTT. This rearrangement joins TRBV14 to TRBJ1-1; the D is unclear. CDR1 SGHDN and CDR2 FVKESK come from the germline V gene. This CDR3 contains 13 residues. V lost 4 bases, J lost 5 bases, and 11 bases lay in between.

This chain joins TRBV2 and TRBJ1-3; D not certain. The CDR3 totals 14 residues. Trimming took off 8 bases at V and 4 bases at J, with 15 bases between the two ends. Germline values: CDR1 SNHLY, CDR2 FYNNEI. The CDR3 bases are TGTGCCAGCCGAGGGTCTGGGAGAGGAAACACCATATATTTT. It yields the protein CASRGSGRGNTIYF.

The rearrangement links TRBV18 to TRBJ2-2; 11 bases are shared with TRBD1. This CDR3 is 19 amino acids long. Germline V gene lookup returns CDR1 KGHSH and CDR2 LQKENI. J lost 4 bases, V lost 3 bases, and 13 bases had no gene match. CDR3: CASSPLSATGTGGTGELFF. CDR3 nucleotides: TGTGCCAGCTCACCTTTATCAGCCACCGGGACAGGGGGCACCGGGGAGCTGTTTTTT.

The chain links TRBV12-5 to TRBJ2-7, with D tentatively TRBD1 or TRBD2 (5 bases each). V was clipped by 3 bases and J by 5 bases, with 11 bases between them. The CDR3 is 13 amino acids. The germline gives CDR1 LGHNT, CDR2 FRNRAP. CDR3 residues: CASGLGDDNEQYF. The CDR3 DNA follows: TGTGCTAGTGGTTTAGGGGACGACAACGAGCAGTACTTC.

About this clonotype: At one end, the junction sequence differs from germline, possibly due to a read error. CDR3 residues: CASSAARWTSGNGQFF. CDR3 coding DNA: TGTGCCAGCAGCGCTGCCCGTTGGACTAGCGGTAATGGGCAGTTCTTC. The J gene is TRBJ2-1, the V gene TRBV13, with 10 positions matching TRBD2. Germline V lookup: CDR1 PRHDT, CDR2 FYEKMQ (reference sequence). The CDR3 length is 16 residues.

The chain uses TRBV30 and TRBJ1-3; 7 nucleotides agree with TRBD1. The CDR3 is 15 residues long. Germline CDR1 GTSNPN, CDR2 SVGIG (reference sequence). The trim removed 3 bases at V and 2 bases at J, leaving 7 bases unmatched. The DNA for the CDR3 is TGTGCCTGGAGGAGGGGGCGGCTCCCTGGAAACACCATATATTTT. Protein sequence: CAWRRGRLPGNTIYF.

V usage is TRBV11-2 and J usage is TRBJ1-2; no definite D call. CDR3 length: 13 residues. Germline V CDR1 and CDR2: SGHAT, FQNNGV. Trimming pared 5 bases from V and 3 bases from J, leaving 10 bases between. CDR3 loop: CASSPRYHYGYTF. CDR3 DNA: TGTGCCAGCAGCCCCAGATACCACTATGGCTACACCTTC. The full variable domain, its missing parts supplied by reference TRBV11-2 and TRBJ1-2, is EAGVAQSPRYKIIEKRQSVAFWCNPISGHATLYWYQQILGQGPKLLIQFQNNGVVDDSQLPKDRFSAERLKGVDSTLKIQPAKLEDSAVYLCASSPRYHYGYTFGSGTRLTVV.

The chain's CDR3 is CASRGGQGLDNGELFF. In DNA, the CDR3 is TGTGCCAGCAGGGGGGGACAGGGGCTGGATAACGGGGAGCTGTTTTTT. The chain joins TRBV6-1 to TRBJ2-2; 10 nucleotides align to TRBD1. CDR1 MNHNS and CDR2 SASEGT come from the germline V gene. The CDR3 loop spans 16 amino acids. V shed 6 bases and J 7 bases; nucleotides not matched to a gene: 11.

The rearrangement joins TRBV30 to TRBJ2-4; 7 bases map to TRBD1. The germline gives CDR1 GTSNPN, CDR2 SVGIG (reference sequence). The CDR3 runs to 15 residues. V shed 1 base and J 6 bases; nucleotides not matched to a gene: 9. CDR3 amino acids: CAWSGVDRVRNIQYF. CDR3 DNA sequence: TGTGCCTGGAGTGGCGTCGACAGGGTACGAAACATTCAGTACTTC.

The chain employs TRBV5-1 and TRBJ2-5; 7 bases are shared with TRBD2. The CDR3 contains 14 residues. CDR1 and CDR2 from the germline V gene are SGHRS and YFSETQ. The V gene end was trimmed by 1 base and the J gene end by 7 bases; junction bases not matched to a gene: 7. The CDR3 nucleotides are TGCGCCAGCAGCTTGTCGACTAGCCATGTGACCCAGTACTTC. It yields the protein CASSLSTSHVTQYF.

With respect to this clonotype: The germline gene is not matched at one end of the junction; a read error may be the cause. V and J are TRBV3-1 and TRBJ1-5, with D unclear. The CDR3 loop spans 15 amino acids. Germline values: CDR1 LGHDT, CDR2 YNNKEL (reference sequence). This CDR3 reads CASSQDLGSNLPQHF. As DNA, the CDR3 is TGTGCCAGCAGCCAAGATCTAGGGAGCAATCTGCCCCAGCATTTT.

This clonotype was recorded a few times. J is TRBJ2-7 and V is TRBV18; D possibly corresponds to TRBD1 (6 bases). Germline V gives CDR1 KGHSH, CDR2 LQKENI. Between the trimmed V and J ends, which lost 2 bases and 2 bases, there was a span of 7 bases. The CDR3 runs 13 residues. In DNA, the CDR3 is TGTGCCAGCTCACCAACAGGGACCTACGAGCAGTACTTC. Protein: CASSPTGTYEQYF.

The chain links TRBV18 to TRBJ1-1; D unclear. Trimming pared 3 bases from V and 2 bases from J, leaving 10 bases between. Looked up from germline, CDR1 is KGHSH and CDR2 is LQKENI. The CDR3 is made up of 14 amino acids. The CDR3 reads CASSPQESNTEAFF. The CDR3 nucleotides read TGTGCCAGCTCACCCCAGGAGTCCAACACTGAAGCTTTCTTT.

V and J are TRBV5-1 and TRBJ1-3; possible D gene TRBD1, 6 bases. Germline CDR1 SGHRS, CDR2 YFSETQ. V was clipped by 5 bases and J by 0 bases, with 12 bases between them. CDR3 length equals 15 residues. CDR3 in DNA: TGCGCCAGCAGTAACAGACAGGCCTCTGGAAACACCATATATTTT. Its protein product is CASSNRQASGNTIYF.

This clonotype was observed once. The J gene is TRBJ1-1, the V gene TRBV7-3, with D uncertain. The germline V gene has CDR1 SGHTA and CDR2 FQGTGA. This CDR3 spans 13 amino acids. V was clipped by 5 bases and J by 1 base, with 8 bases between them. The CDR3 nucleotides are TGTGCCAGCAGCATAGACCCGAACACTGAAGCTTTCTTT. Protein: CASSIDPNTEAFF. The full variable domain, rest sourced from reference TRBV7-3 and TRBJ1-1, is GAGVSQTPSNKVTEKGKYVELRCDPISGHTALYWYRQSLGQGPEFLIYFQGTGAADDSGLPNDRFFAVRPEGSVSTLKIQRTERGDSAVYLCASSIDPNTEAFFGQGTRLTVV.

The chain links TRBV20-1 to TRBJ2-7; D call uncertain. The CDR3 sequence is 11 residues long. In germline, CDR1 is DFQATT, CDR2 SNEGSKA (reference sequence). V gave up 4 bases and J gave up 2 bases, with 6 bases separating them. CDR3 protein: CSAKGTYEQYF. The CDR3 DNA follows: TGCAGTGCTAAAGGAACCTACGAGCAGTACTTC.

The CDR3, as DNA: TGCAGTGCCTCATCTATTCGGGAGACCCAGTACTTC. This encodes CSASSIRETQYF. The chain joins TRBV20-1 to TRBJ2-5; D is unresolved. The CDR3 has 12 amino acids. Deletions cut 6 bases from V and 5 bases from J, with 13 bases between. Germline V CDR1 and CDR2: DFQATT, SNEGSKA (reference sequence).

V is TRBV24-1 and J is TRBJ2-7, with D possibly TRBD2 on 5 matching bases. V was shortened by 6 bases and J by 7 bases, with 15 bases between the two germline ends. This CDR3 has 13 amino acids. Germline loops: CDR1 KGHDR, CDR2 SFDVKD. The CDR3 nucleotides are TGTGCCACCAGTCTTGGTTCGCGGAGGGAGCAGTACTTC. Its translation is CATSLGSRREQYF.

V and J are TRBV5-6 and TRBJ1-2; D gene uncertain. Trimming shortened V by 0 bases and J by 7 bases, and 16 bases separated the two germline ends. The CDR3 length is 15 residues. Per germline, CDR1 SGHDT and CDR2 YYEEEE. In DNA, the CDR3 is TGTGCCAGCAGCTTGGCCGGAGATTCAGCCCTTGGCTACACCTTC. Residues: CASSLAGDSALGYTF.

This chain uses TRBV18 with TRBJ1-1; no reliable D call. CDR3 length: 15 residues. Germline CDR1 KGHSH, CDR2 LQKENI. V lost 2 bases and J lost 3, with 13 bases in between. CDR3 in amino acids: CASSPAAAQDTEAFF. The CDR3 DNA sequence: TGTGCCAGCTCACCAGCTGCGGCGCAGGACACTGAAGCTTTCTTT.

The rearrangement links TRBV30 to TRBJ2-6; no clear D. Germline lookup yields CDR1 GTSNPN and CDR2 SVGIG (reference sequence). The CDR3 runs 15 residues. With 6 bases removed from V and 1 base from J, the gap between germline ends came to 13 bases. Here the CDR3 reads CACTGPSSGANVLTF. The CDR3 nucleotides are TGTGCCTGTACTGGGCCCTCATCTGGGGCCAACGTCCTGACTTTC. The variable domain in full, with the rest retrieved from reference TRBV30 and TRBJ2-6, is SQTIHQWPATLVQPVGSPLSLECTVEGTSNPNLYWYRQAAGRGLQLLFYSVGIGQISSEVPQNLSASRPQDRQFILSSKKLLLSDSGFYLCACTGPSSGANVLTFGAGSRLTVL.

V and J are TRBV20-1 and TRBJ2-1; 11 bases align to TRBD2. CDR1 is DFQATT and CDR2 is SNEGSKA in the germline V gene (reference sequence). CDR3 length: 15 residues. V lost 5 bases and J lost 3; bases outside the gene matches: 6. CDR3 nucleotide sequence: TGCAGTGCTCTTAGCGGGGGGGCTCTCTACAATGAGCAGTTCTTC. This encodes CSALSGGALYNEQFF.

The chain is built from TRBV5-6 and TRBJ1-2; TRBD1 matches at 9 bases. The CDR3 is 13 residues long. Trimming removed 0 bases from V and 8 bases from J; junction bases left unmatched: 2. The germline V gene has CDR1 SGHDT and CDR2 YYEEEE. CDR3 protein: CASSLVDRGGYTF. CDR3 nucleotides: TGTGCCAGCAGCTTGGTGGACAGGGGCGGCTACACCTTC.

This chain links TRBV18 with TRBJ2-2; D is unclear. Germline V CDR1 and CDR2: KGHSH, LQKENI. Trimming stripped 3 bases from V and 5 bases from J, with 13 bases between. The CDR3 covers 15 residues. The CDR3 DNA reads TGTGCCAGCTCACCGGGTATGGGTTCGACCGGGGAGCTGTTTTTT. Its translation: CASSPGMGSTGELFF.